The 5 T cell receptor beta chains in this list originate from one sample, sequenced in a study of OX40 agonist ivuxolimab in advanced cancers. Only in-frame clones appear in the TCRdb table, and some are missing; sequencing was by immunoSEQ multiplex PCR. The sample carries about 83,000 clones, roughly 93% recorded once. The starting material was CD4+ or CD8+ T cells sorted from blood, obtained in a trial of the OX40 agonist ivuxolimab. The receptors here all came from an adult with an advanced solid tumor such as melanoma, head and neck, liver or kidney cancer.

Comment on this clone: The same CDR3 arises from other DNA sequences in this sample as well. This chain uses TRBV5-1 with TRBJ2-3; D unresolved. Trimming cost V 1 base and J 2 bases, with 8 bases left between them. Per the germline V gene, CDR1 is SGHRS and CDR2 is YFSETQ. This CDR3 has 14 residues. CDR3 DNA sequence: TGCGCCAGCAGCTTGACTACCTCCACAGATACGCAGTATTTT. This codes for CASSLTTSTDTQYF.

This chain joins TRBV9 and TRBJ2-2; TRBD2 matches 9 bases. CDR3 length: 15 amino acids. Losses at the gene ends were 0 bases for V and 6 bases for J; bases not matched to a gene: 3. The V gene's germline CDR1 is SGDLS and CDR2 YYNGEE. This CDR3 reads CASSVGTSDAGELFF. Written as DNA, the CDR3 is TGTGCCAGCAGCGTAGGGACTAGCGACGCCGGGGAGCTGTTTTTT.

The chain employs TRBV11-2 and TRBJ2-3; TRBD2 agrees at 9 bases. J lost 3 bases, V lost 2 bases, and 3 bases had no gene match. Germline V gives CDR1 SGHAT, CDR2 FQNNGV. This CDR3 comprises 15 residues. The DNA for the CDR3 is TGTGCCAGCAGCTTAAGTAGCGGGGGAACAGATACGCAGTATTTT. The encoded protein is CASSLSSGGTDTQYF.

The chain has TRBV5-4 and TRBJ1-4; 10 bases map to TRBD1. V lost 5 bases, J lost 0 bases, and 4 bases stayed unmatched. CDR1 is SGHNT and CDR2 is YYREEE in the germline V gene (reference sequence). The CDR3 is 16 residues long. The CDR3 here is CASRSGQGATNEKLFF. The CDR3 bases are TGTGCCAGCAGATCTGGACAGGGGGCAACTAATGAAAAACTGTTTTTT.

The CDR3, as DNA: TGTGCCAGTAACCCACAGGGTCAGAGCAATCAGCCCCAGCATTTT. Amino acid sequence: CASNPQGQSNQPQHF. This sequence joins TRBV19 and TRBJ1-5, with D possibly being TRBD1 (6 bases). The CDR3 length is 15 residues. The germline V gene encodes CDR1 LNHDA and CDR2 SQIVND (reference sequence). V was cut by 7 bases and J by 1 base, with 14 bases left in between. The full variable domain, in which reference TRBV19 and TRBJ1-5 provide the parts outside the CDR3, is DGGITQSPKYLFRKEGQNVTLSCEQNLNHDAMYWYRQDPGQGLRLIYYSQIVNDFQKGDIAEGYSVSREKKESFPLTVTSAQKNPTAFYLCASNPQGQSNQPQHFGDGTRLSIL.